This T cell receptor (beta chain) was identified in a study of T cell repertoires in cytomegalovirus infection. TCRdb called the reads again in MiXCR, with one record for every CDR3 protein. The sample records about 770,000 distinct CDR3 sequences, roughly 29% being singletons. On this clonotype: Antigen specificity is unknown.

The sequencing used cultured CD8+ T cells from PBMCs, collected from culture after CMV antigen stimulation. The clonotype was recovered from a human donor in good health (CMV status not recorded). Some clones in this sample may be carry-over from other donors' samples.

The DNA of the CDR3 is TGTGCCAGCAGCCCCGGGGCGGCTCTCGAGCAGTACTTC. The encoded protein is CASSPGAALEQYF. This chain uses TRBV12-3 or TRBV12-4 with TRBJ2-7; possibly TRBD1 or TRBD2 for D (5 bases each). CDR3 length equals 13 residues. The V end lost 6 bases, the J end lost 6 bases, and 15 bases lay between the germline ends.